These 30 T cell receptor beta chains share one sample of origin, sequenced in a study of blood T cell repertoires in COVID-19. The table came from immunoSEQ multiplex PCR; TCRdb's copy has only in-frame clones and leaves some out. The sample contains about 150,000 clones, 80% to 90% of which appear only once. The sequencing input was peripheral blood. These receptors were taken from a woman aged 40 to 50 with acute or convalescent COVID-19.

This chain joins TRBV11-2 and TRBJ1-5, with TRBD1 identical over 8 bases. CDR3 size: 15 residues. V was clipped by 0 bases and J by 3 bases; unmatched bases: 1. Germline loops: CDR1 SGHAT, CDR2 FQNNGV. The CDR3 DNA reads TGTGCCAGCAGCTTAGAGACAGGGGTCAATCAGCCCCAGCATTTT. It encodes CASSLETGVNQPQHF.

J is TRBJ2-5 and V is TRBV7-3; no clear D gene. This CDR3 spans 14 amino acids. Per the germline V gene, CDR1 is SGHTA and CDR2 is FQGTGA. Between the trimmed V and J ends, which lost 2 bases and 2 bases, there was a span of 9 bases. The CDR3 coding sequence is TGTGCCAGCAGCTTATCCTACGGGCAAGAGACCCAGTACTTC. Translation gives CASSLSYGQETQYF.

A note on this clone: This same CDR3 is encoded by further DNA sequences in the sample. CDR3 residues: CASSNRGNEQFF. The CDR3 DNA follows: TGTGCCAGTAGTAACAGGGGCAATGAGCAGTTCTTC. The chain has TRBV19 and TRBJ2-1; 7 bases line up with TRBD1. CDR1 is LNHDA, CDR2 SQIVND, per germline (reference sequence). This CDR3 comprises 12 residues. Trimming cost V 4 bases and J 6 bases; bases outside gene matches: 0.

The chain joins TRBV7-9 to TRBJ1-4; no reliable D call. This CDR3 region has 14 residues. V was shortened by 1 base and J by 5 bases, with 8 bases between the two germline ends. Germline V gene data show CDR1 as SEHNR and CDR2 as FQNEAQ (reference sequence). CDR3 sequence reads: CASSLVSGNEKLFF. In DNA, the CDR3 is TGTGCCAGCAGCTTAGTTTCGGGGAATGAAAAACTGTTTTTT.

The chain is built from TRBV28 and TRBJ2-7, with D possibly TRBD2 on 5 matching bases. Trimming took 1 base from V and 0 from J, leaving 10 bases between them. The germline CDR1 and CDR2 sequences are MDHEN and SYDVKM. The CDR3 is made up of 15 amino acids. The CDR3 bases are TGTGCCAGCAGTTTATCGCGGAGGAGCTCCTACGAGCAGTACTTC. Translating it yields CASSLSRRSSYEQYF.

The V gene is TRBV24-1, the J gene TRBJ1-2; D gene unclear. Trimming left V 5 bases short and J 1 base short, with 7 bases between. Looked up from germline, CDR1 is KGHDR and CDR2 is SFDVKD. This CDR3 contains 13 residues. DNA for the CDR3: TGTGCCACCAGTGTATCGGGTAACTATGGCTACACCTTC. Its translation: CATSVSGNYGYTF.

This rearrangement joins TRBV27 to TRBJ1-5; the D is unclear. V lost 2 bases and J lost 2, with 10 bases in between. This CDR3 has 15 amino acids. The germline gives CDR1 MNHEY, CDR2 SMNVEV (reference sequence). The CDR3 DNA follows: TGTGCCAGCAGTTTAACCGGGAGTGGCAATCAGCCCCAGCATTTT. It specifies CASSLTGSGNQPQHF.

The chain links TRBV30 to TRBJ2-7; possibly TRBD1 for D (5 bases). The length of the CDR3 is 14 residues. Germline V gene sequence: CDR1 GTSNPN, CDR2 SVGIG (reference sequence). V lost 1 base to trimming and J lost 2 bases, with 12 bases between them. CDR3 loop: CAWSEGRTTYEQYF. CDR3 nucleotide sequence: TGTGCCTGGAGTGAAGGACGGACAACCTACGAGCAGTACTTC.

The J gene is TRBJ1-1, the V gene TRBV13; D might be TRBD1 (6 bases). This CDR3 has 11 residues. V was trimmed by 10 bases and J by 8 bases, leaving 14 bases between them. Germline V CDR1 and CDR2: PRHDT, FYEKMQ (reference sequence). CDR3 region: CATGEGTEAFF. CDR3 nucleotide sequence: TGTGCCACTGGGGAGGGGACAGAAGCTTTCTTT. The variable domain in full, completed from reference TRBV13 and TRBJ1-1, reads AAGVIQSPRHLIKEKRETATLKCYPIPRHDTVYWYQQGPGQDPQFLISFYEKMQSDKGSIPDRFSAQQFSDYHSELNMSSLELGDSALYFCATGEGTEAFFGQGTRLTVV.

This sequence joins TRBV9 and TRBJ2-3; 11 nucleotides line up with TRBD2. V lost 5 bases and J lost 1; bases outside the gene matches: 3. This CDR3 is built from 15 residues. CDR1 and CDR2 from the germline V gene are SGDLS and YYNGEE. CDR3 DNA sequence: TGTGCCAGCAGACTTAGCGGGGGGGGCACAGATACGCAGTATTTT. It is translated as CASRLSGGGTDTQYF.

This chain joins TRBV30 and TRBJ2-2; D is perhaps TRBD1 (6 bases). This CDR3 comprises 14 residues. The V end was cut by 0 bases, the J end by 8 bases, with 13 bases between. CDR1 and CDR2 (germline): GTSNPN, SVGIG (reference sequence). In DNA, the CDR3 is TGTGCCTGGAGTGTTATGACAGGTGTGGGGGAGCTGTTTTTT. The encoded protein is CAWSVMTGVGELFF. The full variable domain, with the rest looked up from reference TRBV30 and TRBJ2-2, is SQTIHQWPATLVQPVGSPLSLECTVEGTSNPNLYWYRQAAGRGLQLLFYSVGIGQISSEVPQNLSASRPQDRQFILSSKKLLLSDSGFYLCAWSVMTGVGELFFGEGSRLTVL.

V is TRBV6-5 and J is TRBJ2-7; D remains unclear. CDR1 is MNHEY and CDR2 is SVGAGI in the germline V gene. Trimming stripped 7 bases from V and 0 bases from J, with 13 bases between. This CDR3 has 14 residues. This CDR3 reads CASTPDGVSYEQYF. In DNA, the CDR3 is TGTGCCAGCACGCCCGATGGAGTCTCCTACGAGCAGTACTTC.

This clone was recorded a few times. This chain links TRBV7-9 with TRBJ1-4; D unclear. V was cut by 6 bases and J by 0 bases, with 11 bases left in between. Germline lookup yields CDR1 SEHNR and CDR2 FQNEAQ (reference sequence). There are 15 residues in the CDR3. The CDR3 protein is CASRRRLSTNEKLFF. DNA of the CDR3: TGTGCCAGCAGACGCAGGCTGTCAACTAATGAAAAACTGTTTTTT.

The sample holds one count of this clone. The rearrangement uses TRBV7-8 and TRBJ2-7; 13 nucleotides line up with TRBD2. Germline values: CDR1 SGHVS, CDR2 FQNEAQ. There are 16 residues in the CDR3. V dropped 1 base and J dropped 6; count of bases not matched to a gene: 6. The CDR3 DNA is TGTGCCAGCAGCTTAGAACTAGCGGGGGGGCCGGTCGAGCAGTACTTC. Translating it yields CASSLELAGGPVEQYF.

CDR3 in DNA: TGTGCCACCACCGGGACAGGGGATTCACCCCTCCACTTT. This gives the protein CATTGTGDSPLHF. The rearrangement joins TRBV27 to TRBJ1-6, with 10 bases aligning to TRBD1. This CDR3 comprises 13 residues. Trimming took 10 bases from V and 8 from J; bases not matched to a gene: 5. Germline CDR1 and CDR2: MNHEY and SMNVEV (reference sequence).

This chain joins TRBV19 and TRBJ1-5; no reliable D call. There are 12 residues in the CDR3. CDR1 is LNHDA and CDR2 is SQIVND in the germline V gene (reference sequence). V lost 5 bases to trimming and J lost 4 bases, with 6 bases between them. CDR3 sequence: CASSGKNQPQHF. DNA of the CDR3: TGTGCCAGTAGTGGCAAGAATCAGCCCCAGCATTTT.

The CDR3 spells CASSVAGELNTEAFF. In nucleotides, the CDR3 is TGTGCCAGCAGCGTAGCAGGGGAGCTGAACACTGAAGCTTTCTTT. The chain links TRBV9 to TRBJ1-1, with a weak D call TRBD1 (6 bases). The CDR3 is made up of 15 amino acids. Deletions cut 0 bases from V and 0 bases from J, with 9 bases between. Germline V CDR1 and CDR2: SGDLS, YYNGEE.

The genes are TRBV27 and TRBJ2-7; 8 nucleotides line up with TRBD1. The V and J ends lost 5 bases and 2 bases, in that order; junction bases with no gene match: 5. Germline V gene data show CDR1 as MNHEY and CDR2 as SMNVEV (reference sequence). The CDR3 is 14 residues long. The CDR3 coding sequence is TGTGCCAGCAGTACCGGGGACAGGACCTACGAGCAGTACTTC. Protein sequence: CASSTGDRTYEQYF.

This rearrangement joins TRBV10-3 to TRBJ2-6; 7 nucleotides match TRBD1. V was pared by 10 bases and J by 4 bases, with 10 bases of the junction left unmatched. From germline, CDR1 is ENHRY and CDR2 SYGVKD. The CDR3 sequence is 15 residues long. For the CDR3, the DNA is TGTGCCAGCGGACAGGACCCGATCGGGGCCAACGTCCTGACTTTC. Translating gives CASGQDPIGANVLTF.

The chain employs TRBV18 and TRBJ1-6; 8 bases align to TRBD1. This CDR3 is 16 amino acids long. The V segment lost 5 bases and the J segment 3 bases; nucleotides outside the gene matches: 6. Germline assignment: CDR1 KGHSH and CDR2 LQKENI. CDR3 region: CASSIAGTGYNSPLHF. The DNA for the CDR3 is TGTGCCAGCTCAATCGCCGGGACAGGCTATAATTCACCCCTCCACTTT.

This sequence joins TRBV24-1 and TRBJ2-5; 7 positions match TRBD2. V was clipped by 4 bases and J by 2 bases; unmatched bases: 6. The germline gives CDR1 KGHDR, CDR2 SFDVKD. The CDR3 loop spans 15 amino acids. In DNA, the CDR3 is TGTGCCACCAGTGACCCGGGAGCGGGACAAGAGACCCAGTACTTC. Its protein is CATSDPGAGQETQYF.

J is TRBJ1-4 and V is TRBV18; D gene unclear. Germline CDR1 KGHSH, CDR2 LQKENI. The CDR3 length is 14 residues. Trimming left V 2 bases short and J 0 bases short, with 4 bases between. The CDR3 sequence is CASSPGATNEKLFF. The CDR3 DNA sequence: TGTGCCAGCTCACCAGGAGCAACTAATGAAAAACTGTTTTTT. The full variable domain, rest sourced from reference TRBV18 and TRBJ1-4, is NAGVMQNPRHLVRRRGQEARLRCSPMKGHSHVYWYRQLPEEGLKFMVYLQKENIIDESGMPKERFSAEFPKEGPSILRIQQVVRGDSAAYFCASSPGATNEKLFFGSGTQLSVL.

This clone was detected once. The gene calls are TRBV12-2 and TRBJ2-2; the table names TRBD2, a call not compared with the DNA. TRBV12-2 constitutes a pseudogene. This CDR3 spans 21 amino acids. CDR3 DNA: TGTGCAAGTCGCTTAGGACTAGCGGGAGAGGAGATGTTTTTGAACACCGGGGAGCTGTTTTTT. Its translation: CASRLGLAGEEMFLNTGELFF.

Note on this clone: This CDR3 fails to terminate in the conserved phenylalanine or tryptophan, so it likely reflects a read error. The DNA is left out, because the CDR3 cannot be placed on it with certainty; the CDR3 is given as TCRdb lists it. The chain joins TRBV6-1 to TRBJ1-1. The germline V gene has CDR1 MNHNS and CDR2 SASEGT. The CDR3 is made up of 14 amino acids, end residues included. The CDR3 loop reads CASSEGAGLSAFLV.

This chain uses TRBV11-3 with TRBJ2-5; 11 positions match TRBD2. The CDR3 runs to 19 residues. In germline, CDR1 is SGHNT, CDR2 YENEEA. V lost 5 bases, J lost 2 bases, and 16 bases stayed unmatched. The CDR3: CASSRRIRLTSGEQETQYF. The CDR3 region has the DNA TGTGCCAGCAGCCGCCGAATAAGACTGACTAGCGGGGAACAAGAGACCCAGTACTTC.

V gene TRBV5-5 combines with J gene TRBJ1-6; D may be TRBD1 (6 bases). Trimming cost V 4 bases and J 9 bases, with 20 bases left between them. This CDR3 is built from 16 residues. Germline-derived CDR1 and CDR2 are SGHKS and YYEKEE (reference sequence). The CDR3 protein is CASSRAGTPFGSPLHF. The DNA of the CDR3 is TGTGCCAGCAGCCGTGCCGGGACACCTTTCGGTTCACCCCTCCACTTT.

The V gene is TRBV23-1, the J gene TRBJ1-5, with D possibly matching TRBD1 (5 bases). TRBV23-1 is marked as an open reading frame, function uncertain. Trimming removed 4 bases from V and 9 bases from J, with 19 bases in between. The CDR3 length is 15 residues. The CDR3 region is CASSLDGDSFVPQHF. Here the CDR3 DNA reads TGCGCCAGCAGTCTTGACGGGGACTCATTCGTGCCCCAGCATTTT.

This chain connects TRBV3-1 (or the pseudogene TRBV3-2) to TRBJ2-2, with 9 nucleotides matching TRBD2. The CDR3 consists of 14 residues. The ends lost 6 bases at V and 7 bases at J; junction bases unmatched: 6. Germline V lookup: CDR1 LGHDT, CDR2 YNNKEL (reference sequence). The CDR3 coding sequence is TGTGCCAGCAGGTATAGCGGGAGTATCGGGGAGCTGTTTTTT. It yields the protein CASRYSGSIGELFF.

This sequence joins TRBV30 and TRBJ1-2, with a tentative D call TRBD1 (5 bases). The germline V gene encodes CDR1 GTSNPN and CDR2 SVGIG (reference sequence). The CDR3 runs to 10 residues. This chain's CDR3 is CAVDSVGYTF. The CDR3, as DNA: TGTGCTGTCGACAGCGTGGGCTACACCTTC.

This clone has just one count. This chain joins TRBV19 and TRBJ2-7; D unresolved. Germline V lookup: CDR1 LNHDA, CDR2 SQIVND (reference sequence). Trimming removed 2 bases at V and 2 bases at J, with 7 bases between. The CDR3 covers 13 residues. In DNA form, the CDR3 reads TGTGCCAGTAGTATAACCAGGACCTACGAGCAGTACTTC. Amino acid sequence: CASSITRTYEQYF.